This record looks at one TCR beta chain sequence and its context. Its cognate antigen is unknown. Construction of TCR beta libraries was performed using quantitative 5'-RACE with molecular barcodes. TCRdb independently ran MiXCR on the 5' RACE reads; one entry per CDR3 protein. The data hold roughly 700,000 distinct CDR3 sequences, with around a fifth observed a single time. The data belong to a study of CD8 T cells in ankylosing spondylitis. Study results and limitations: With a CD8+ phenotype, disease-linked clones were relatively rare in peripheral blood. Disease-linked clones were reportedly significantly enriched in matched ankylosing spondylitis synovial fluid. A motif in TCR beta, a set of seven to nine highly homologous variants, appeared characteristic of ankylosing spondylitis blood.

In germline, CDR1 is MNHNS, CDR2 SASEGT. The CDR3 is made up of 14 amino acids. The junction had 4 bases not matched to a gene; V was cut back by 5 bases and J by 3 bases. The chain recombines TRBV6-1 with TRBJ1-3; 7 bases agree with TRBD1. This TCR was sampled from a male donor with ankylosing spondylitis. Sequenced material: blood, either unsorted or a sorted T cell fraction (not recorded which). The CDR3 region is CASSTRDSGNTIYF. CDR3 nucleotides: TGTGCCAGCAGTACACGGGACAGTGGAAACACCATATATTTT.